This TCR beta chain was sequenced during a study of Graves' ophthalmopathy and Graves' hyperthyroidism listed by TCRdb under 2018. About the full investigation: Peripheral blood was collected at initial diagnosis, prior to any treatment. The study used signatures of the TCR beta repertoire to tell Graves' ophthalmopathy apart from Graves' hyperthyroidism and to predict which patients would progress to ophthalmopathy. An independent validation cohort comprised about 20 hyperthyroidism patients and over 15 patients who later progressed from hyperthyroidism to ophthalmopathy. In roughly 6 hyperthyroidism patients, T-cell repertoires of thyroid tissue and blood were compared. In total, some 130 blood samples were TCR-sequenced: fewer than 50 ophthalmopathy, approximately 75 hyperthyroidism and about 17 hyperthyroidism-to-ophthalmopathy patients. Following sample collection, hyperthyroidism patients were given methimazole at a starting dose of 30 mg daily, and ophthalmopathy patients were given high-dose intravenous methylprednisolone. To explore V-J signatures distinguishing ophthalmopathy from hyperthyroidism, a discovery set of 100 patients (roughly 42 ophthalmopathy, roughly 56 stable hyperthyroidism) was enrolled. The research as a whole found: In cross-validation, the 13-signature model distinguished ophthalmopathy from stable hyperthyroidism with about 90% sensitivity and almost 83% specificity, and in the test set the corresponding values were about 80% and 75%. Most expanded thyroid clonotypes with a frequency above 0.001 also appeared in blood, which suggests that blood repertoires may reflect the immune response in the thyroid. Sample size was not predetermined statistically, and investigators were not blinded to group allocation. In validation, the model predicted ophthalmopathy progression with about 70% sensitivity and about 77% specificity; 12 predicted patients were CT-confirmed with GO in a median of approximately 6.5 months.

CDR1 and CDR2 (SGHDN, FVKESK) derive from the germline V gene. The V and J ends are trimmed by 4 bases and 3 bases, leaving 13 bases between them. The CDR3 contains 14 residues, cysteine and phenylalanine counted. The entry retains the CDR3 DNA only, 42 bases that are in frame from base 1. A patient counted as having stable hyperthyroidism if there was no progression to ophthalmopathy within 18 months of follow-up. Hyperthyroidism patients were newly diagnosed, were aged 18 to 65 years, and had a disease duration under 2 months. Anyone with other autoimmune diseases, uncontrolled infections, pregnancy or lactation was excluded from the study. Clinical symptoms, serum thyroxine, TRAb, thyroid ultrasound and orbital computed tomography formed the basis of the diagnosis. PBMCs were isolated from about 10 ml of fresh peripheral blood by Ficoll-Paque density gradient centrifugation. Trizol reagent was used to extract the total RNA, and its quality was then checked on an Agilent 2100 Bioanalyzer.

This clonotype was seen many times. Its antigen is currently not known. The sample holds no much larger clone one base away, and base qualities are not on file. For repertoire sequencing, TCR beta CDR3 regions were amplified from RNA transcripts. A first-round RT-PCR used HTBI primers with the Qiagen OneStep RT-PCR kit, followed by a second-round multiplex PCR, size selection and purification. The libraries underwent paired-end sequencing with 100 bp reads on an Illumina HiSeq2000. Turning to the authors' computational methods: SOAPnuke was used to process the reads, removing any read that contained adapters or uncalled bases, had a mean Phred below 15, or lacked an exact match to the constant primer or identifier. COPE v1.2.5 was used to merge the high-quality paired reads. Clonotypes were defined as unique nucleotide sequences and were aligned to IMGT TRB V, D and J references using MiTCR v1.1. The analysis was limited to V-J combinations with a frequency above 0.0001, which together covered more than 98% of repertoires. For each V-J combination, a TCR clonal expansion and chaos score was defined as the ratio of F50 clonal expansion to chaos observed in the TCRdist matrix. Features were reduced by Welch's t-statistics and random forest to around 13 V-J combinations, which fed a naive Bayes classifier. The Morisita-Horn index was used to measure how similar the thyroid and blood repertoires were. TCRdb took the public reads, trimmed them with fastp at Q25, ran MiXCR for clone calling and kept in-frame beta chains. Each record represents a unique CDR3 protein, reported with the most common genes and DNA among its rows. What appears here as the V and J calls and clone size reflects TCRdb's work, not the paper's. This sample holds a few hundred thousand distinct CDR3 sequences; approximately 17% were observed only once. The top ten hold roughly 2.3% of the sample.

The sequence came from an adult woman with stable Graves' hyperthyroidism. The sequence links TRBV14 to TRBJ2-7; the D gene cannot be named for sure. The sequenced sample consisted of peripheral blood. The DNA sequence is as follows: TGTGCCAGCAGCCCCCTCGGGCTATTCTACGAGCAGTACTTC. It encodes CASSPLGLFYEQYF.